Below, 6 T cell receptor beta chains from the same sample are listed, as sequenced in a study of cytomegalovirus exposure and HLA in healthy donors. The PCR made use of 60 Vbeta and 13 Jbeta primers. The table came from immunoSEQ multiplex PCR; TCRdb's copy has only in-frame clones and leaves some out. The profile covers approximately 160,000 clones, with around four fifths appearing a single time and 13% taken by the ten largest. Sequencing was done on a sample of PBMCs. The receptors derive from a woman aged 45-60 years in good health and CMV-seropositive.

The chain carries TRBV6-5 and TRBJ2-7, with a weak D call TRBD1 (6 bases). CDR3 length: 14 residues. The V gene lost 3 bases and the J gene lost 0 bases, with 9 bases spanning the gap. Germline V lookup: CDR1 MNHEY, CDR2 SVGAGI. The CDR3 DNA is TGTGCCAGCAGTTATCGAGGGGGCTCCTACGAGCAGTACTTC. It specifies CASSYRGGSYEQYF.

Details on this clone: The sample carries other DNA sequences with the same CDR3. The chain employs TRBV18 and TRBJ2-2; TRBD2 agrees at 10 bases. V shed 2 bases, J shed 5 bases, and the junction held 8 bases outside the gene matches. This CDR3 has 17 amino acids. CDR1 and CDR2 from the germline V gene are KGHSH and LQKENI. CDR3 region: CASSPASGGAGTGELFF. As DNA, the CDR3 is TGTGCCAGCTCACCAGCCAGCGGGGGGGCCGGAACCGGGGAGCTGTTTTTT.

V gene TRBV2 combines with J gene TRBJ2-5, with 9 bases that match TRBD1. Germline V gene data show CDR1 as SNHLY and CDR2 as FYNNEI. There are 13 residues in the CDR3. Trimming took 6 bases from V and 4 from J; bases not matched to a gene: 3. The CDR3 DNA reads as TGTGCCAGCAGCTACAGGGGGCTAGAGACCCAGTACTTC. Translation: CASSYRGLETQYF.

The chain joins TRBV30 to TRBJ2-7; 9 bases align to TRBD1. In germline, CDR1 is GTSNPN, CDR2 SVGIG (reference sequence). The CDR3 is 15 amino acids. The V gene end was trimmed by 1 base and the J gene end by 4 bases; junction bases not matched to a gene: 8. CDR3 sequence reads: CAWSGTGGARYEQYF. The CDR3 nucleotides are TGTGCCTGGAGTGGTACAGGGGGCGCGCGGTACGAGCAGTACTTC.

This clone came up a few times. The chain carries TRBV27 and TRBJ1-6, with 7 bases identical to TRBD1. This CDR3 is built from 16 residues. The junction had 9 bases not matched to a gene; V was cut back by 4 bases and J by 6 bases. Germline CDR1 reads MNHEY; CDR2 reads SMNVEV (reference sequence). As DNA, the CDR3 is TGTGCCAGCAGTTACGTAGGCCCAGGGGGTAATTCACCCCTCCACTTT. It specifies CASSYVGPGGNSPLHF.

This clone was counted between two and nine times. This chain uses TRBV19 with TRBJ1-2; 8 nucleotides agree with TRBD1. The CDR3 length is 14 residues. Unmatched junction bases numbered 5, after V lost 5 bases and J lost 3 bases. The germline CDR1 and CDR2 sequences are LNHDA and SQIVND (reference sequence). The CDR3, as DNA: TGTGCCAGTAGTTGGCAGGGGGCGGACTATGGCTACACCTTC. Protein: CASSWQGADYGYTF. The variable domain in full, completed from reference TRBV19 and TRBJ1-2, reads DGGITQSPKYLFRKEGQNVTLSCEQNLNHDAMYWYRQDPGQGLRLIYYSQIVNDFQKGDIAEGYSVSREKKESFPLTVTSAQKNPTAFYLCASSWQGADYGYTFGSGTRLTVV.